This T cell receptor beta chain was observed in a study of blood T cell repertoires in COVID-19 (dated by TCRdb to the early 2020s). For context, the study as a whole: The collaborator samples originated in the United States, Italy and Spain and spanned the acute and convalescent phases of COVID-19. The repertoires were made available in a free public database intended to serve as a resource for research on the immune response to SARS-CoV-2. Subjects who had been exposed to COVID-19, were actively infected with it, or had recovered from it provided the deeply sampled blood TCRbeta repertoires that made up the dataset. HLA class I and class II types, where available, came from metadata supplied by the sample provider rather than from assay-based typing. The material from the prospective study consisted of cDNA or gDNA derived from T cells, B-cell-depleted T cells, or PBMCs. Samples were obtained from the ongoing ImmuneRACE study (first 160 participants) and from approximately 1,200 subjects provided by 6 global collaborators. Nearly every sample came with metadata listing a de-identified subject ID, COVID-19 status, age in years and sex.

Whole blood was collected in K2EDTA tubes by collaborating institutions according to the institutions' own protocols. Collaborator samples were shipped for TCRbeta analysis as frozen whole blood, isolated PBMCs, or DNA extracted from either sample type. TCRbeta CDR3 regions were amplified from genomic DNA using the immunoSEQ Assay, a bias-controlled multiplex PCR. In the source study's methods: Within the assay, amplification of reference gene primers was used to estimate how many nucleated cells each sample contained. Sequence reads were collapsed and filtered to measure the absolute abundance of every unique TCRbeta CDR3 rearrangement. For each sample, productive Simpson clonality was calculated as the square root of Simpson's diversity index over productive rearrangements. What TCRdb holds here is the immuneACCESS table cut down to in-frame rearrangements. Part of the clones is not present; checked against another copy, under half of the missing clones reflect an unresolved V gene, and the others are unexplained. For V, J and clone size, that table is used; D and trimming come from the DNA. The sample profile shows about 130,000 clones; about 88% of them were found once. Together, the top ten hold roughly 1.2% of the sample.

Trimming takes 0 bases from V and 1 base from J, and the germline ends sit 10 bases apart. The germline V gene provides CDR1 SGHTS and CDR2 YDEGEE. Taken from cysteine to phenylalanine, the CDR3 has 15 residues. CDR3 DNA only is kept here, 45 bases in frame from base 1. What the research found in general, with its limitations: Clinical and demographic metadata were provided uncurated, with the amount varying by source and participant.

This clone was found once. No cognate antigen has been identified for it. Within one base of it there is no much larger clone, and no base qualities were kept. The V and J genes are TRBV5-8 and TRBJ1-1; perhaps TRBD1 is the D gene, with 5 bases matching. The sample was peripheral blood. The TCR was taken from a woman aged 80 or over with acute or convalescent COVID-19. The CDR3 has the sequence CASSLGITGNTEAFF. In nucleotide form, the sequence is TGTGCCAGCAGCTTGGGGATTACAGGGAACACTGAAGCTTTCTTT. Outside the CDR3, residues come from the reference TRBV5-8 and TRBJ1-1 proteins, so the full variable domain is: EAGVTQSPTHLIKTRGQQATLRCSPISGHTSVYWYQQALGLGLQFLLWYDEGEERNRGNFPPRFSGRQFPNYSSELNVNALELEDSALYLCASSLGITGNTEAFFGQGTRLTVV.